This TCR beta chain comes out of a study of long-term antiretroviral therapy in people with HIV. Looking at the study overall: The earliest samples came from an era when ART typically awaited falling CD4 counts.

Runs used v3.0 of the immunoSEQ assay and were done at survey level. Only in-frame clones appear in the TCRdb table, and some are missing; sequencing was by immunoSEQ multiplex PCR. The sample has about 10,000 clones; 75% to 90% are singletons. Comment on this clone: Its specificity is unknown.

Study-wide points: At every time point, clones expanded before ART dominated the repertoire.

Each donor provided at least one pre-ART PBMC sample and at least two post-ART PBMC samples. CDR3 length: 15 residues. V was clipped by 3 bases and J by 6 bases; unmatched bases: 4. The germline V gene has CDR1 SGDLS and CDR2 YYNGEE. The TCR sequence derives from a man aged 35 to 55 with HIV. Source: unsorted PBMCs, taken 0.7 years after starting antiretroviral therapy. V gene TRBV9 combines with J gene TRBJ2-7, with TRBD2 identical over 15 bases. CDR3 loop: CASSARTSGRAEQYF. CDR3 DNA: TGTGCCAGCAGCGCCCGGACTAGCGGGAGGGCCGAGCAGTACTTC.